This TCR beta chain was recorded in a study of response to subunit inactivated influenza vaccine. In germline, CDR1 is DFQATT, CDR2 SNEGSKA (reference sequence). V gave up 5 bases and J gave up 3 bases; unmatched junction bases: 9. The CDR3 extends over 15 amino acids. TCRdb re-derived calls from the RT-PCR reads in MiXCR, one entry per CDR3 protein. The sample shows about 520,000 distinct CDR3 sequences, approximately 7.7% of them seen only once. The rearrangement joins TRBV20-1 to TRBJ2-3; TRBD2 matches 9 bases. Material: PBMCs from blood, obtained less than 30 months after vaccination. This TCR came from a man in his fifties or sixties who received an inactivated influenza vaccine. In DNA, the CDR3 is TGCAGTGCTGGACCAGCGGGGGGAAGAACAGATACGCAGTATTTT. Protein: CSAGPAGGRTDTQYF.